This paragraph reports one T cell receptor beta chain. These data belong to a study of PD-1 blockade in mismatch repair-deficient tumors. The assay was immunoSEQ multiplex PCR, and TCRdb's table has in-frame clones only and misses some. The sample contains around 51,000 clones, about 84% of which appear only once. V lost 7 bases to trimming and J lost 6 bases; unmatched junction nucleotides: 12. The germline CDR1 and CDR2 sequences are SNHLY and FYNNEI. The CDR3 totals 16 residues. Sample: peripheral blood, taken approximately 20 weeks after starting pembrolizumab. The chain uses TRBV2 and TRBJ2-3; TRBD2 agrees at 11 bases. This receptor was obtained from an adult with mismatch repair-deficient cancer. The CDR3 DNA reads TGTGCCAGCACCCAAGGGGGACTAGCGGCCAAGGATACGCAGTATTTT. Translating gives CASTQGGLAAKDTQYF.